This T cell receptor beta chain was obtained from a study of blood T cell repertoires in COVID-19. Original processing methods: Reference gene primers were amplified, and this amplification served to estimate nucleated cell counts. Generated by immunoSEQ multiplex PCR, the TCRdb table keeps only in-frame clones and is missing some. Clone size and V and J calls were adopted from that table, with D and trimming inferred from the DNA. The sample carries 160,000 or so clones, roughly 87% recorded once. V shed 11 bases and J 3 bases; nucleotides not matched to a gene: 10. The CDR3 is 14 residues long. Germline V CDR1 and CDR2: SGHVT, SQSDAQ. Participants came from some 26 US areas, aged roughly 18 to 89 years. Participant reports of clinical history set cohort assignment.

Sequencing used PBMCs or T cells enriched from blood (not recorded which). This receptor was identified in a human donor with acute COVID-19. The donor label of this sample is uncertain. The chain couples TRBV7-4 to TRBJ2-7; TRBD2 aligns across 10 bases. The CDR3 protein is CAGSGTSVGYEQYF. The CDR3 coding sequence is TGTGCCGGGTCAGGGACTAGCGTCGGCTACGAGCAGTACTTC.